This T cell receptor (beta chain) was identified in a study of blood T cells in healthy people across ages. CDR3 size: 12 residues. Trimming removed 6 bases from V and 6 bases from J; junction bases left unmatched: 1. CDR1 and CDR2 from the germline V gene are LNHDA and SQIVND (reference sequence). A second PCR of about 6 to 11 cycles used a sample-barcoded 5' primer and a J-beta primer mix. TCRdb reprocessed the 5' RACE reads with MiXCR, giving one entry per CDR3 protein. The profile covers some 760,000 distinct CDR3 sequences, with roughly 25% appearing a single time and approximately 3.7% taken by the ten largest. These sequences were also reported in another study, on T cells of mothers and their children.

This sequence joins TRBV19 and TRBJ2-1, with 8 bases matching TRBD2. This TCR was recovered from a boy between 10 and 17 years old in good health. The sequencing input was blood. The CDR3 region has the DNA TGTGCCAGTAGGGCGGGGGGCAATGAGCAGTTCTTC. It is translated as CASRAGGNEQFF.